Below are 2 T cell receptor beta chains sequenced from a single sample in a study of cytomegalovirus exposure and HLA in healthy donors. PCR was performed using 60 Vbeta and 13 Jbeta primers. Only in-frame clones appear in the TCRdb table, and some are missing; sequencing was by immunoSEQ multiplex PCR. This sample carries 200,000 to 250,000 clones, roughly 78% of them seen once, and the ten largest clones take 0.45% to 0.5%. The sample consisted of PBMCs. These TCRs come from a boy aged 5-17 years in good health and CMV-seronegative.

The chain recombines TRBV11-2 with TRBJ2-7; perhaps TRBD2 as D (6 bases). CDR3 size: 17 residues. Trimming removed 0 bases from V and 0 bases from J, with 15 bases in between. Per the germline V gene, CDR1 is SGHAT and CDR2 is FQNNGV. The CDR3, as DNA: TGTGCCAGCAGCTTAGAATACTGGGGGGAGAGCTCCTACGAGCAGTACTTC. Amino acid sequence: CASSLEYWGESSYEQYF. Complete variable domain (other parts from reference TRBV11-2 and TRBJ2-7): EAGVAQSPRYKIIEKRQSVAFWCNPISGHATLYWYQQILGQGPKLLIQFQNNGVVDDSQLPKDRFSAERLKGVDSTLKIQPAKLEDSAVYLCASSLEYWGESSYEQYFGPGTRLTVT.

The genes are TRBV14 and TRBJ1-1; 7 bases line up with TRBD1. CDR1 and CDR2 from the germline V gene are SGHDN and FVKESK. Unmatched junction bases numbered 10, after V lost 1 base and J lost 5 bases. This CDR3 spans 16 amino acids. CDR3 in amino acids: CASSQVFTGVLTEAFF. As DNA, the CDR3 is TGTGCCAGCAGCCAAGTCTTCACAGGGGTATTGACTGAAGCTTTCTTT. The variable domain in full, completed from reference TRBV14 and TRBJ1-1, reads EAGVTQFPSHSVIEKGQTVTLRCDPISGHDNLYWYRRVMGKEIKFLLHFVKESKQDESGMPNNRFLAERTGGTYSTLKVQPAELEDSGVYFCASSQVFTGVLTEAFFGQGTRLTVV.